The 22 T cell receptor beta chains below were found in one sample sequenced in a study of cytomegalovirus exposure and HLA in healthy donors. The PCR used 60 Vbeta and 13 Jbeta primers. Assay: immunoSEQ multiplex PCR; the TCRdb copy retains only in-frame clones and omits some. The data show 100,000 to 150,000 clones, about 74% seen once. The sample was PBMCs. The receptor source for this set is a woman between 55 and 75 years old in good health and CMV-seronegative.

CDR3 sequence: CASRGKGNVYIQYF. CDR3 DNA: TGTGCCAGCCGGGGGAAGGGAAACGTTTACATTCAGTACTTC. V and J are TRBV28 and TRBJ2-4; a weak D match, TRBD2 (6 bases). Germline V lookup: CDR1 MDHEN, CDR2 SYDVKM. The V and J ends lost 8 bases and 8 bases respectively, with 19 bases between them. The CDR3 sequence is 14 residues long.

This clone was picked up one time. The chain carries TRBV10-3 and TRBJ1-3; D gene ambiguous. The CDR3 is 15 amino acids. From germline, CDR1 is ENHRY and CDR2 SYGVKD. V was shortened by 2 bases and J by 0 bases, with 8 bases between the two germline ends. The CDR3 nucleotides read TGTGCCATCAGTGAGGGGCAGAGCTCTGGAAACACCATATATTTT. Amino acids: CAISEGQSSGNTIYF.

This chain links TRBV29-1 with TRBJ2-2; no firm D call. The CDR3 runs 13 residues. Germline values: CDR1 SQVTM, CDR2 ANQGSEA. The V end was cut by 7 bases, the J end by 0 bases, with 9 bases between. The CDR3 DNA is TGCAGCGCTGTACTTACGAACACCGGGGAGCTGTTTTTT. Encoded protein: CSAVLTNTGELFF.

This clone was counted only a few times. The gene calls are TRBV5-1 and TRBJ2-3, with D possibly matching TRBD2 (5 bases). Germline CDR1 reads SGHRS; CDR2 reads YFSETQ. The length of the CDR3 is 14 residues. V lost 4 bases to trimming and J lost 3 bases, with 12 bases between them. CDR3 in DNA: TGCGCCAGCAGCCGAGACGGGAATACAGATACGCAGTATTTT. It codes for CASSRDGNTDTQYF.

The sample holds a few counts of this clone. This chain links TRBV19 with TRBJ1-6; 8 bases agree with TRBD1. The junction had 9 bases not matched to a gene; V was cut back by 2 bases and J by 9 bases. The CDR3 spans 16 residues. Germline V CDR1 and CDR2: LNHDA, SQIVND (reference sequence). DNA of the CDR3: TGTGCCAGTAGTATAAGGTTCGGACAGGGAGGTTCACCCCTCCACTTT. It specifies CASSIRFGQGGSPLHF.

V and J are TRBV2 and TRBJ1-5, with D perhaps matching TRBD1 (5 bases). V shed 5 bases and J shed 7 bases, with 15 bases lying between them. Germline V lookup: CDR1 SNHLY, CDR2 FYNNEI. This CDR3 has 14 residues. The CDR3 loop reads CASSQQGGGQPQHF. The CDR3 DNA follows: TGTGCCAGCAGTCAGCAGGGAGGAGGACAGCCCCAGCATTTT. Together with reference TRBV2 and TRBJ1-5, the CDR3 gives the full variable domain: EPEVTQTPSHQVTQMGQEVILRCVPISNHLYFYWYRQILGQKVEFLVSFYNNEISEKSEIFDDQFSVERPDGSNFTLKIRSTKLEDSAMYFCASSQQGGGQPQHFGDGTRLSIL.

The gene calls are TRBV7-7 and TRBJ2-1, with 7 positions matching TRBD2. CDR3 length: 19 residues. Germline lookup yields CDR1 SSHAT and CDR2 FNYEAQ (reference sequence). With 4 bases clipped from V and 8 bases from J, the junction kept 23 bases outside the gene matches. CDR3 loop: CASSSSVGGAPARAHEQFF. In DNA, the CDR3 is TGTGCCAGCAGCTCCTCCGTGGGAGGGGCGCCAGCCAGGGCCCATGAGCAGTTCTTC. The whole variable domain, remainder taken from reference TRBV7-7 and TRBJ2-1, is GAGVSQSPRYKVTKRGQDVTLRCDPISSHATLYWYQQALGQGPEFLTYFNYEAQPDKSGLPSDRFSAERPEGSISTLTIQRTEQRDSAMYRCASSSSVGGAPARAHEQFFGPGTRLTVL.

CDR3 nucleotides: TGTGCCAGCGCGAAGATGTATAGCAATCAGCCCCAGCATTTT. Its protein is CASAKMYSNQPQHF. The chain is built from TRBV28 and TRBJ1-5; D ambiguous. Per the germline V gene, CDR1 is MDHEN and CDR2 is SYDVKM. V shed 8 bases and J shed 0 bases, with 11 bases lying between them. This CDR3 comprises 14 residues.

This clone has a handful of counts. The CDR3 protein is CASLGGQGDYEQYF. The DNA for the CDR3 is TGCGCCAGCCTCGGGGGACAGGGAGACTACGAGCAGTACTTC. The rearrangement joins TRBV10-2 to TRBJ2-7, with TRBD1 matching 9 bases. The V and J ends lost 8 bases and 3 bases, in that order; junction bases with no gene match: 8. The CDR3 has 14 residues. Germline lookup yields CDR1 WSHSY and CDR2 SAAADI.

The V gene is TRBV6-5, the J gene TRBJ2-1; no clear D. V gave up 0 bases and J gave up 6 bases, with 12 bases separating them. This CDR3 spans 15 amino acids. In germline, CDR1 is MNHEY, CDR2 SVGAGI. In DNA form, the CDR3 reads TGTGCCAGCAGTTACTCGAGGATCACCGGCAATGAGCAGTTCTTC. Translating gives CASSYSRITGNEQFF.

The chain joins TRBV28 to TRBJ1-2, with D perhaps TRBD1 (5 bases). Looked up from germline, CDR1 is MDHEN and CDR2 is SYDVKM. V was clipped by 5 bases and J by 0 bases, with 13 bases between them. The CDR3 is 15 residues long. The CDR3 loop reads CASSTASRANYGYTF. The CDR3 DNA is TGTGCCAGCAGTACCGCGAGCAGGGCTAACTATGGCTACACCTTC.

This chain joins TRBV10-3 and TRBJ1-5; maybe TRBD1 (6 bases). The CDR3 contains 16 residues. V lost 0 bases and J 11 bases, leaving 20 bases between the germline ends. In germline, CDR1 is ENHRY, CDR2 SYGVKD. Written as DNA, the CDR3 is TGTGCCATCAGTGAGTCCGGGGTACAGGGCCGAGGAGCCCAGCATTTT. Its protein is CAISESGVQGRGAQHF.

J is TRBJ1-2 and V is TRBV7-2, with a possible D match to TRBD1 (5 bases). The CDR3 sequence is 15 residues long. Germline V gene data show CDR1 as SGHTA and CDR2 as FQGNSA. V lost 1 base, J lost 4 bases, and 13 bases lay in between. The CDR3 is CASSLDSGQSYGYTF. CDR3 in DNA: TGTGCCAGCAGCTTAGATTCCGGACAAAGCTATGGCTACACCTTC.

V usage is TRBV5-5 and J usage is TRBJ1-3; maybe TRBD1 (6 bases). V gave up 6 bases and J gave up 0 bases, with 13 bases separating them. The CDR3 covers 15 residues. Germline values: CDR1 SGHKS, CDR2 YYEKEE (reference sequence). The CDR3 DNA reads as TGTGCCAGCATCAGGGGCGACTACTCTGGAAACACCATATATTTT. This encodes CASIRGDYSGNTIYF.

V is TRBV15 and J is TRBJ1-5; weak D call: TRBD1 (6 bases). Germline loops: CDR1 LNHNV, CDR2 YYDKDF (reference sequence). The V and J ends lost 0 bases and 5 bases respectively, with 11 bases between them. The CDR3 extends over 15 amino acids. The CDR3 region is CATSRDRTAHQPQHF. CDR3 nucleotides: TGTGCCACCAGCAGAGATCGGACAGCTCATCAGCCCCAGCATTTT.

The chain recombines TRBV6-1 with TRBJ1-5, with 8 bases that match TRBD1. Germline CDR1 reads MNHNS; CDR2 reads SASEGT. Trimming at V came to 0 bases and at J to 10 bases, leaving 11 bases not matched to a gene. The CDR3 is 16 residues long. The CDR3 here is CASSEAEGTGGSPQHF. The CDR3 nucleotides read TGTGCCAGCAGTGAAGCCGAGGGGACAGGAGGGTCCCCCCAGCATTTT.

The V call is TRBV6-1, the J call TRBJ2-5; 8 bases fit TRBD1. The junction had 5 bases not matched to a gene; V was cut back by 3 bases and J by 5 bases. The CDR3 extends over 14 amino acids. Germline CDR1 is MNHNS and CDR2 is SASEGT. The CDR3 sequence: CASSEAGGWETQYF. The DNA for the CDR3 is TGTGCCAGCAGTGAGGCAGGGGGCTGGGAGACCCAGTACTTC.

The count of this clone is one. The chain employs TRBV20-1 and TRBJ2-1; D not certain. Germline CDR1 and CDR2: DFQATT and SNEGSKA (reference sequence). The CDR3 consists of 11 residues. The ends were cut back, 0 bases at V and 11 bases at J, with 8 bases in the middle. The CDR3 DNA sequence: TGCAGTGCTAGAGATCGGGTGCAGCAGTTCTTC. Translated: CSARDRVQQFF.

The gene calls are TRBV7-9 and TRBJ2-3; D possibly corresponds to TRBD1 (6 bases). The V gene's germline CDR1 is SEHNR and CDR2 FQNEAQ (reference sequence). Trimming stripped 9 bases from V and 1 base from J, with 17 bases between. The CDR3 totals 15 residues. The CDR3, as DNA: TGTGCCAGGGCCCCTATGTCAGGGGGCACAGATACGCAGTATTTT. It yields the protein CARAPMSGGTDTQYF. Combining the CDR3 with reference TRBV7-9 and TRBJ2-3 gives the whole variable domain DTGVSQNPRHKITKRGQNVTFRCDPISEHNRLYWYRQTLGQGPEFLTYFQNEAQLEKSRLLSDRFSAERPKGSFSTLEIQRTEQGDSAMYLCARAPMSGGTDTQYFGPGTRLTVL.

The chain couples TRBV5-1 to TRBJ2-1, with TRBD2 identical over 13 bases. The V gene end was trimmed by 6 bases and the J gene end by 5 bases; junction bases not matched to a gene: 5. Germline V gives CDR1 SGHRS, CDR2 YFSETQ. This CDR3 is built from 15 residues. The DNA for the CDR3 is TGCGCCAGCAACCAACTAGCGGGGGGGAACAATGAGCAGTTCTTC. It encodes CASNQLAGGNNEQFF.

V and J are TRBV6-6 and TRBJ2-7; D is undetermined. Germline CDR1 is MNHNY and CDR2 is SVGAGI (reference sequence). Trimming cost V 2 bases and J 2 bases, with 7 bases left between them. The CDR3 sequence is 13 residues long. The CDR3 is CASSYLGAYEQYF. The CDR3, as DNA: TGTGCCAGCAGTTACCTCGGAGCCTACGAGCAGTACTTC.

V is TRBV27 and J is TRBJ2-3; 10 nucleotides line up with TRBD2. This CDR3 is built from 17 residues. Germline V lookup: CDR1 MNHEY, CDR2 SMNVEV (reference sequence). Germline trimming cut 4 bases from V and 3 bases from J; bases unmatched to any gene: 10. The CDR3 DNA reads as TGTGCCAGCAGTTCCCTAGCGGGGGTGACGTTGACAGATACGCAGTATTTT. It is translated as CASSSLAGVTLTDTQYF.